This T cell receptor beta chain was documented in a study of post-analysis software for immune sequencing data. Study overall: The study covered relapsing-remitting, secondary progressive and progressive-relapsing courses of multiple sclerosis. Overall study findings and caveats: Significantly lower normalized Chao1 diversity was found in patients with multiple sclerosis relative to controls. Higher frequency in patients than in controls was seen for a handful of TRBV segments, with TRBV5-6, TRBV5-1 and TRBV20-1 among them.

Built from TCR beta cDNA, the libraries had unique molecular identifiers in them. Using its own MiXCR run on the PCR reads, TCRdb lists one record per CDR3 protein. The sample holds around 180,000 distinct CDR3 sequences, around 30% seen once. In this sample, this clonotype turned up many times. Its specificity is not known. V lost 0 bases and J 11 bases, leaving 13 bases between the germline ends. This CDR3 has 13 residues. Germline CDR1 is SGHVS and CDR2 is FNYEAQ. The sample taken for sequencing was blood. This chain links TRBV7-6 with TRBJ2-5; tentative D call: TRBD2 (6 bases). The sequence was collected from a girl aged 10 to 17 with multiple sclerosis. The CDR3 sequence is CASSLAVRREQYF. The CDR3 DNA reads as TGTGCCAGCAGCTTAGCGGTACGTCGGGAGCAGTACTTC.